Presented here are 13 T cell receptor beta chains from one specimen sequenced in a study of T-cell reconstitution after alpha-beta-depleted transplantation in children. As it was prepared, the TCRbeta library received unique molecular identifiers. TCRdb re-called the PCR reads with MiXCR, one entry per CDR3 protein. The sample holds roughly 310,000 distinct CDR3 sequences; over 20% are singletons and the top ten take 9.5% to 13%. The sequencing here drew on PBMCs, mostly from graft donor cells, taken 180 days after TCRalphabeta/CD19-depleted stem cell transplant. These receptors all come from a male patient aged 10-17 years who had a stem cell transplant for acute lymphoblastic leukemia, so the T cells may come from the graft donor.

This rearrangement joins TRBV9 to TRBJ2-3; D is unresolved. This CDR3 has 14 amino acids. The V end lost 1 base, the J end lost 5 bases, and 11 bases lay between the germline ends. The germline V gene encodes CDR1 SGDLS and CDR2 YYNGEE. The DNA for the CDR3 is TGTGCCAGCAGCGTACGCGGAGCCAGAGATACGCAGTATTTT. Protein sequence: CASSVRGARDTQYF.

There are a few counts of this clonotype. The CDR3 loop reads CASRFGPLGATDTQYF. The CDR3 coding sequence is TGTGCCAGCAGGTTTGGACCGTTGGGGGCCACAGATACGCAGTATTTT. The rearrangement uses TRBV12-3 or TRBV12-4 and TRBJ2-3; D might be TRBD1 (6 bases). Trimming removed 6 bases at V and 2 bases at J, with 18 bases between. The CDR3 is made up of 16 amino acids.

The chain is built from TRBV9 and TRBJ2-6, with a weak D call TRBD1 (6 bases). From germline, CDR1 is SGDLS and CDR2 YYNGEE. The CDR3 is 17 amino acids. The germline V and J ends were trimmed by 1 base and 0 bases, with 11 bases remaining between them. The CDR3 loop is CASSVRTAFSGANVLTF. The CDR3 region has the DNA TGTGCCAGCAGCGTAAGGACAGCGTTCTCTGGGGCCAACGTCCTGACTTTC.

This chain joins TRBV19 and TRBJ2-5; 8 bases match TRBD2. Germline assignment: CDR1 LNHDA and CDR2 SQIVND (reference sequence). Unmatched junction bases numbered 11, after V lost 3 bases and J lost 5 bases. The length of the CDR3 is 16 residues. The chain's CDR3 is CASSIGPGLEGETQYF. The CDR3 DNA reads TGTGCCAGTAGTATTGGACCGGGACTAGAGGGGGAGACCCAGTACTTC.

The V and J genes are TRBV18 and TRBJ2-1; D could derive from TRBD1 or TRBD2 (6 bases each). CDR1 KGHSH and CDR2 LQKENI come from the germline V gene. The CDR3 spans 15 residues. Trimming took 1 base from V and 7 from J, leaving 14 bases between them. The CDR3 sequence: CASSPLNRRGNEQFF. CDR3 nucleotide sequence: TGTGCCAGCTCACCACTAAACAGGAGGGGGAATGAGCAGTTCTTC.

The chain links TRBV6-1 to TRBJ2-7, with D possibly TRBD1 on 6 matching bases. Germline-derived CDR1 and CDR2 are MNHNS and SASEGT. The length of the CDR3 is 15 residues. The V end was cut by 6 bases, the J end by 0 bases, with 15 bases between. In nucleotides, the CDR3 is TGTGCCAGCAGACAGAACAGGGCTGCCTCCTACGAGCAGTACTTC. This encodes CASRQNRAASYEQYF.

The rearrangement uses TRBV9 and TRBJ1-1; D gene ambiguous. Trimming cost V 0 bases and J 1 base, with 10 bases left between them. This CDR3 is built from 15 residues. The germline V gene has CDR1 SGDLS and CDR2 YYNGEE. CDR3 sequence reads: CASSVAPRGNTEAFF. Written as DNA, the CDR3 is TGTGCCAGCAGCGTAGCCCCCAGAGGGAACACTGAAGCTTTCTTT.

A few counts support this clonotype. The CDR3 nucleotides are TGTGCCACCAGTGACTGGACTAGCGGCACAGATACGCAGTATTTT. Translated: CATSDWTSGTDTQYF. The chain combines TRBV24-1 with TRBJ2-3; 9 bases line up with TRBD2. The CDR3 extends over 15 amino acids. The V gene end was trimmed by 4 bases and the J gene end by 1 base; junction bases not matched to a gene: 2. CDR1 is KGHDR, CDR2 SFDVKD, per germline.

The chain recombines TRBV12-3 or TRBV12-4 with TRBJ2-1; 9 bases are a match to TRBD2. This CDR3 comprises 14 residues. Unmatched junction bases numbered 5, after V lost 4 bases and J lost 7 bases. CDR3 bases: TGTGCCAGCAGTTCGGCGGGAGGGCGAAATGAGCAGTTCTTC. This encodes CASSSAGGRNEQFF.

CDR3 in DNA: TGCAGCGGCCGGGACTCCCGTGAGCAGTACTTC. Residues: CSGRDSREQYF. The chain is built from TRBV29-1 and TRBJ2-7; tentative D call: TRBD2 (6 bases). Trimming left V 7 bases short and J 7 bases short, with 14 bases between. CDR3 length: 11 residues. Germline CDR1 and CDR2: SQVTM and ANQGSEA.

This sequence joins TRBV5-1 and TRBJ1-5; D is perhaps TRBD1 (6 bases). V shed 1 base and J shed 10 bases, with 18 bases lying between them. The length of the CDR3 is 15 residues. Germline CDR1 SGHRS, CDR2 YFSETQ. The CDR3 loop is CASSLSGGAMGPQHF. The CDR3 DNA is TGCGCCAGCAGCTTGTCGGGGGGGGCCATGGGACCCCAGCATTTT.

The chain links TRBV7-9 to TRBJ1-1; 8 bases match TRBD1. Germline V gene sequence: CDR1 SEHNR, CDR2 FQNEAQ (reference sequence). The CDR3 has 16 residues. V shed 5 bases, J shed 4 bases, and the junction held 12 bases outside the gene matches. CDR3 loop: CASSPRDRPLGTEAFF. The CDR3 DNA reads TGTGCCAGCAGCCCTCGGGACAGGCCCTTGGGCACTGAAGCTTTCTTT.

In its sample, this clonotype was seen a few times. The chain uses TRBV9 and TRBJ2-5, with 12 bases aligning to TRBD1. V shed 4 bases, J shed 4 bases, and the junction held 8 bases outside the gene matches. This CDR3 contains 16 residues. Germline assignment: CDR1 SGDLS and CDR2 YYNGEE. For the CDR3, the DNA is TGTGCCAGCAGCCCTCCGGGACAGGGGGCAAGAGAGACCCAGTACTTC. This encodes CASSPPGQGARETQYF. Variable domain in full (rest from reference TRBV9 and TRBJ2-5): DSGVTQTPKHLITATGQRVTLRCSPRSGDLSVYWYQQSLDQGLQFLIQYYNGEERAKGNILERFSAQQFPDLHSELNLSSLELGDSALYFCASSPPGQGARETQYFGPGTRLLVL.